Listed below are T cell receptor beta chains from one sample, sequenced in a study of stem cell transplantation in POMP-related autoinflammatory disease. Repertoires were generated with immunoSEQ multiplex PCR, while TCRdb's copy carries only in-frame clones and drops some. The sample comprises about 9,900 clones, 70% to 80% of which are singletons, and just over 4.5% rests with the top ten. Material: CD4+ T cells from PBMCs, obtained after stem cell transplantation. The receptors were gathered from a human patient with POMP-related autoinflammation and immune dysregulation (PRAID). Part of the T cell pool may stem from the graft donor. CDR3s include the opening cysteine and the closing phenylalanine or tryptophan. The order of the fields is J gene, V gene, clone size, D gene, CDR3 protein, CDR3 DNA. The D gene is left open where the match is weak. Size is omitted from some rows. Given values are once, few, many or a class for expanded clones.

>TRBJ2-7|TRBV7-2|NA|NA
CASSLNYEQYF
TGTGCCAGCAGCTTAAACTACGAGCAGTACTTC
>TRBJ2-5|TRBV7-2|NA|NA
CASSLGGRETQYF
TGTGCCAGCAGCTTAGGGGGGCGGGAGACCCAGTACTTC
>TRBJ2-1|TRBV5-1|NA|TRBD2
CASLGGGPGEQFF
TGCGCCAGTCTGGGGGGAGGGCCGGGTGAGCAGTTCTTC
>TRBJ2-3|TRBV27|NA|TRBD2
CASRLLADTDTQYF
TGTGCCAGCAGGCTACTAGCGGACACAGATACGCAGTATTTT
>TRBJ1-1|TRBV6-5|NA|NA
CASSSLLANTEAFF
TGTGCCAGCAGTTCCTTGCTGGCGAACACTGAAGCTTTCTTT
>TRBJ1-4|TRBV30|NA|NA
CAWMTGWDEKLFF
TGTGCCTGGATGACGGGTTGGGATGAAAAACTGTTTTTT
>TRBJ2-7|TRBV7-8|NA|TRBD2
CASSSWGLAGGEQYF
TGTGCCAGCAGCTCATGGGGACTAGCGGGAGGCGAGCAGTACTTC
>TRBJ1-5|TRBV19|NA|NA
CASVGRGHQPQHF
TGTGCCAGTGTAGGGAGGGGTCATCAGCCCCAGCATTTT
>TRBJ1-1|TRBV9|NA|TRBD1
CASSVAGQGWTEAFF
TGTGCCAGCAGCGTAGCGGGACAGGGATGGACTGAAGCTTTCTTT
>TRBJ1-1|TRBV6-5|NA|TRBD1
CASSYSGQGKTEAFF
TGTGCCAGCAGTTACTCAGGACAGGGAAAGACTGAAGCTTTCTTT
>TRBJ1-5|TRBV30|NA|NA
CAWSVPGNQPQHF
TGTGCCTGGAGTGTCCCGGGGAACCAGCCCCAGCATTTT
>TRBJ2-3|TRBV18|once|NA
CASSPGGTYTDTQYF
TGTGCCAGCTCACCTGGGGGGACCTACACAGATACGCAGTATTTT
>TRBJ2-7|TRBV20-1|NA|NA
CSAPRQWEQYF
TGCAGTGCTCCCCGTCAGTGGGAGCAGTACTTC
>TRBJ1-2|TRBV29-1|NA|TRBD1
CSPLTGAGRGYTF
TGCAGCCCACTGACAGGGGCGGGACGTGGCTACACCTTC
>TRBJ1-1|TRBV15|NA|NA
CATSATVNTEAFF
TGTGCCACCAGCGCGACAGTGAACACTGAAGCTTTCTTT
>TRBJ1-1|TRBV30|NA|NA
CAWSVGHSNTEAFF
TGTGCCTGGAGTGTAGGACATTCGAACACTGAAGCTTTCTTT
>TRBJ2-7|TRBV3-1/TRBV3-2|NA|TRBD1
CASSARDRSYEQYF
TGTGCCAGCAGCGCCCGGGACAGGTCCTACGAGCAGTACTTC
>TRBJ1-2|TRBV2|NA|NA
CASSAGTGTIVGYTF
TGTGCCAGCAGTGCCGGGACGGGTACTATTGTAGGCTACACCTTC
>TRBJ2-3|TRBV2|NA|NA
CASSPRGSEVDTQYF
TGTGCCAGCAGCCCAAGGGGCTCGGAAGTAGATACGCAGTATTTT
>TRBJ2-7|TRBV19|NA|NA
CASRTRSSDEQYF
TGTGCCAGTAGGACCCGTTCGTCGGACGAGCAGTACTTC
>TRBJ2-1|TRBV14|NA|NA
CASSQVPGEVEQFF
TGTGCCAGCAGCCAAGTCCCCGGGGAAGTAGAGCAGTTCTTC
>TRBJ2-7|TRBV3-1/TRBV3-2|NA|TRBD2
CASSSRSGTSSYEQYF
TGTGCCAGCAGCTCGCGTAGCGGGACGAGCTCCTACGAGCAGTACTTC
>TRBJ1-1|TRBV7-3|NA|NA
CASSPNPTGNTEAFF
TGTGCCAGCAGCCCCAACCCCACAGGGAACACTGAAGCTTTCTTT
>TRBJ1-4|TRBV7-9|NA|TRBD1
CASSTRGRGNEKLFF
TGTGCCAGCAGCACCAGGGGGCGTGGTAATGAAAAACTGTTTTTT
>TRBJ2-7|TRBV27|NA|TRBD1
CASSGPGTGGWEQYF
TGTGCCAGCAGTGGCCCTGGGACAGGGGGCTGGGAGCAGTACTTC
>TRBJ2-1|TRBV7-2|few|NA
CASSMTSYNEQFF
TGTGCCAGCAGCATGACTAGCTACAATGAGCAGTTCTTC
>TRBJ2-1|TRBV18|few|NA
CASSPPDIVEQFF
TGTGCCAGCTCACCACCGGACATAGTTGAGCAGTTCTTC
>TRBJ2-2|TRBV7-6|NA|NA
CASSRMGRNTGELFF
TGTGCCAGCAGCCGCATGGGGCGGAACACCGGGGAGCTGTTTTTT
>TRBJ2-1|TRBV24-1|NA|NA
CATSDLREDAYNEQFF
TGTGCCACCAGTGATTTGAGGGAGGACGCTTACAATGAGCAGTTCTTC
>TRBJ2-3|TRBV19|NA|TRBD1
CASSPMGQQISADTQYF
TGTGCCAGTAGTCCTATGGGACAGCAAATCAGCGCAGATACGCAGTATTTT
>TRBJ2-2|TRBV19|NA|NA
CASSIIGNTGELFF
TGTGCCAGTAGTATCATAGGGAACACCGGGGAGCTGTTTTTT
>TRBJ2-2|TRBV28|NA|NA
CASSLLHTGELFF
TGTGCCAGCAGTCTACTTCACACCGGGGAGCTGTTTTTT
>TRBJ1-6|TRBV27|NA|NA
CASTRSPDSINSPLHF
TGTGCCAGCACCCGGAGCCCGGACAGCATTAATTCACCCCTCCACTTT
>TRBJ2-1|TRBV24-1|NA|NA
CATSSKIDEQFF
TGTGCCACCAGTTCAAAAATCGATGAGCAGTTCTTC
>TRBJ1-2|TRBV19|NA|NA
CASSIDGSFGGYTF
TGTGCCAGTAGTATAGACGGGAGTTTTGGTGGCTACACCTTC
>TRBJ2-3|TRBV6-1|NA|NA
CASSEIATSTDTQYF
TGTGCCAGCAGTGAGATAGCGACTAGCACAGATACGCAGTATTTT
>TRBJ2-3|TRBV7-9|once|TRBD2
CASSLRLAGGHSQYF
TGTGCCAGCAGCTTAAGACTAGCGGGAGGCCACTCCCAGTATTTT
>TRBJ1-5|TRBV7-9|medium-sized|NA
CASSLDYGREGNQPQHF
TGTGCCAGCAGCTTAGACTACGGCAGGGAAGGCAATCAGCCCCAGCATTTT
>TRBJ1-6|TRBV2|NA|NA
CASSEGPLEALHF
TGTGCCAGCAGTGAAGGCCCATTGGAAGCCCTCCACTTT
>TRBJ1-4|TRBV18|NA|NA
CASSPGSTDEKLFF
TGTGCCAGCTCACCGGGCAGTACTGATGAAAAACTGTTTTTT
>TRBJ2-7|TRBV30|once|NA
CAWSRATYEQYF
TGTGCCTGGAGTAGGGCGACCTACGAGCAGTACTTC
>TRBJ2-3|TRBV11-2|NA|NA
CASSSFGKGEATDTQYF
TGTGCCAGCAGCTCCTTTGGAAAGGGGGAGGCCACAGATACGCAGTATTTT
>TRBJ1-5|TRBV28|NA|NA
CASRVAAVNQPQHF
TGTGCCAGCAGAGTAGCCGCGGTGAATCAGCCCCAGCATTTT
>TRBJ2-1|TRBV6-2/TRBV6-3|NA|NA
CASSYKGGAGTEQFF
TGTGCCAGCAGTTACAAGGGGGGAGCTGGGACGGAGCAGTTCTTC
>TRBJ2-1|TRBV5-4|NA|TRBD1
CASSTDRTGNEQFF
TGTGCCAGCAGCACGGATCGGACAGGGAATGAGCAGTTCTTC